The rows below give T cell receptor beta chains drawn from one sample of a study of T cells after yellow fever vaccination. Via MiXCR, TCRdb re-called the 5' RACE reads, giving one row per CDR3 protein. The sample shows over 110,000 distinct CDR3 sequences, 7.7% of them seen only once. The sequencing here drew on CD4+ T cells sorted from PBMCs, taken 5 days after the yellow fever booster vaccination. These receptors were taken from a man aged 25 to 40 who received the YFV17D yellow fever vaccine. Both conserved end residues are part of each CDR3. D genes are given only for firm matches. Only some rows state a clone size, as once, few, many or a class for expanded clones.

clone size,D gene,J gene,V gene,CDR3 protein,CDR3 DNA
many,NA,TRBJ2-1,TRBV15,CATSRDRLGTFF,TGTGCCACCAGCAGAGATCGACTAGGGACGTTCTTC
many,TRBD2,TRBJ2-7,TRBV3-1,CAVGEGGSLIPYEQYF,TGTGCCGTCGGGGAGGGCGGGAGTTTAATCCCCTACGAGCAGTACTTC
many,NA,TRBJ2-5,TRBV20-1,CSAKKPGARETQYF,TGCAGTGCTAAAAAGCCGGGGGCGCGGGAGACCCAGTACTTC
many,TRBD1,TRBJ2-7,TRBV7-9,CASSSPGQNYEQYF,TGTGCCAGCAGCTCTCCGGGACAGAACTACGAGCAGTACTTC
many,NA,TRBJ2-1,TRBV20-1,CSASPGAYNEQFF,TGCAGTGCTAGCCCGGGGGCCTACAATGAGCAGTTCTTC
many,TRBD1,TRBJ2-7,TRBV20-1,CSARDTGRGSEQYF,TGCAGTGCTAGAGATACAGGCAGGGGGAGTGAGCAGTACTTC
many,TRBD2,TRBJ2-7,TRBV12-3/TRBV12-4,CASKIGAGGPEQYF,TGTGCCAGCAAGATAGGGGCGGGAGGCCCCGAGCAGTACTTC
many,NA,TRBJ2-2,TRBV5-1,CASSSGDLNTGELFF,TGCGCCAGCAGCTCAGGGGATCTGAACACCGGGGAGCTGTTTTTT
many,TRBD2,TRBJ2-7,TRBV9,CASSSRAGGTSYEQYF,TGTGCCAGCAGCTCCCGAGCGGGAGGGACCTCCTACGAGCAGTACTTC
many,TRBD1,TRBJ2-7,TRBV25-1,CASSGTGTLSYEQYF,TGTGCCAGCAGTGGGACAGGGACCCTTTCCTACGAGCAGTACTTC
many,NA,TRBJ2-7,TRBV25-1,CASSAAYEQYF,TGTGCCAGCAGTGCCGCCTACGAGCAGTACTTC
NA,TRBD2,TRBJ2-3,TRBV18,CASSPARAGDADTQYF,TGTGCCAGCTCACCCGCGCGGGCGGGAGACGCTGATACGCAGTATTTT
many,TRBD1,TRBJ2-3,TRBV12-3/TRBV12-4,CASSFSVGTGGSRF,TGTGCCAGCAGTTTCTCGGTGGGAACAGGGGGCAGTCGTTTT
many,TRBD1,TRBJ2-7,TRBV7-2,CARTRDRAYEQYF,TGTGCCAGAACCCGGGACAGAGCCTACGAGCAGTACTTC
many,NA,TRBJ2-5,TRBV3-1,CASSQFGGETQYF,TGTGCCAGCAGCCAGTTTGGCGGAGAGACCCAGTACTTC
many,TRBD2,TRBJ2-7,TRBV20-1,CSARTSGNTYEQYF,TGCAGTGCAAGGACTAGCGGAAATACCTACGAGCAGTACTTC
many,NA,TRBJ1-2,TRBV7-2,CASNRNVYGYTF,TGTGCCAGCAACAGGAACGTCTATGGCTACACCTTC
many,TRBD1,TRBJ2-2,TRBV9,CASSVSGTGSTGELFF,TGTGCCAGCAGCGTGAGTGGGACAGGGTCCACCGGGGAGCTGTTTTTT
many,TRBD1,TRBJ2-2,TRBV9,CASTRGQHTGELFF,TGTGCCAGCACCCGGGGACAGCACACCGGGGAGCTGTTTTTT
NA,NA,TRBJ2-7,TRBV20-1,CSARGAAVRGEQYF,TGCAGTGCTAGAGGGGCGGCTGTCCGTGGCGAGCAGTACTTC
few,TRBD2,TRBJ2-7,TRBV9,CASSETLSGSGSEEQYF,TGTGCCAGCAGCGAAACCCTGTCGGGTAGCGGGAGCGAGGAGCAGTACTTC
NA,TRBD2,TRBJ2-6,TRBV11-2,CASSTRGSAGAHGANVLTF,TGTGCCAGCAGCACCCGGGGGTCAGCGGGAGCGCATGGGGCCAACGTCCTGACTTTC
many,NA,TRBJ2-3,TRBV11-2,CASAASVDGTQYF,TGTGCCAGCGCGGCTAGCGTTGATGGGACGCAGTATTTT
many,NA,TRBJ1-1,TRBV4-2,CASSQEGVNTEAFF,TGTGCCAGCAGCCAAGAGGGGGTGAACACTGAAGCTTTCTTT
many,NA,TRBJ2-7,TRBV20-1,CSARRRFHYEQYF,TGCAGTGCTAGGCGTAGGTTTCACTACGAGCAGTACTTC
NA,NA,TRBJ2-5,TRBV5-4,CASSPTDQETQYF,TGTGCCAGCAGCCCGACAGATCAAGAGACCCAGTACTTC
many,TRBD2,TRBJ2-4,TRBV20-1,CSVGTSGRAKNIQYF,TGCAGTGTCGGGACTAGCGGGAGGGCCAAAAACATTCAGTACTTC
many,TRBD2,TRBJ2-1,TRBV5-1,CASSLGLATHNEQFF,TGCGCCAGCAGCTTGGGACTAGCCACCCACAATGAGCAGTTCTTC
few,TRBD1,TRBJ2-2,TRBV27,CASSFDRGLNTGELFF,TGTGCCAGCAGTTTTGACAGGGGGCTGAACACCGGGGAGCTGTTTTTT
many,TRBD1,TRBJ1-2,TRBV30,CAWSAGTGGYYGYTF,TGTGCCTGGAGTGCCGGGACAGGGGGCTACTATGGCTACACCTTC
many,NA,TRBJ2-7,TRBV4-2,CASSQVGLPEQYF,TGTGCCAGCAGCCAAGTGGGTCTTCCCGAGCAGTACTTC
many,TRBD1,TRBJ1-1,TRBV4-1,CASRQTGTVNTEAFF,TGCGCCAGCAGACAAACCGGGACAGTAAACACTGAAGCTTTCTTT
many,NA,TRBJ2-3,TRBV5-1,CASSSERIGSDTQYF,TGCGCCAGCAGCTCGGAGAGGATCGGTTCAGATACGCAGTATTTT
many,TRBD1,TRBJ2-7,TRBV6-2/TRBV6-3,CASSIQGQLSEQYF,TGTGCCAGCAGCATCCAGGGACAGCTTTCCGAGCAGTACTTC
many,NA,TRBJ1-1,TRBV5-1,CASSLFWGGSGEAFF,TGCGCCAGCAGCTTGTTTTGGGGGGGTTCAGGTGAAGCTTTCTTT
few,TRBD2,TRBJ2-2,TRBV6-5,CASNSLSGRGTGELFF,TGTGCCAGCAATTCTCTGAGCGGGAGGGGCACCGGGGAGCTGTTTTTT
many,NA,TRBJ2-3,TRBV28,CASSFAGWTDTQYF,TGTGCCAGCAGTTTTGCGGGGTGGACAGATACGCAGTATTTT
few,NA,TRBJ2-3,TRBV15,CATSRSPLTDTQYF,TGTGCCACCAGCAGATCGCCCCTCACAGATACGCAGTATTTT
many,NA,TRBJ2-2,TRBV20-1,CSAPSPSLGELFF,TGCAGTGCTCCATCTCCTAGCCTCGGGGAGCTGTTTTTT
many,NA,TRBJ2-5,TRBV14,CASSRHWGQRETQYF,TGTGCCAGCAGTCGGCACTGGGGGCAGCGAGAGACCCAGTACTTC
many,NA,TRBJ2-2,TRBV7-3,CASSFGSAPGELFF,TGTGCCAGCAGCTTTGGGAGTGCACCCGGGGAGCTGTTTTTT
many,TRBD1,TRBJ2-1,TRBV18,CASSPDRATYNEQFF,TGTGCCAGCTCACCGGACAGGGCCACCTACAATGAGCAGTTCTTC
NA,TRBD1,TRBJ1-1,TRBV12-3/TRBV12-4,CASSPGQIAEAFF,TGTGCCAGCAGTCCGGGACAGATCGCTGAAGCTTTCTTT
many,TRBD2,TRBJ2-1,TRBV19,CASSTLTGGTSGRKDEQFF,TGTGCCAGTAGTACTTTGACAGGGGGGACTAGCGGGAGGAAGGATGAGCAGTTCTTC
many,TRBD2,TRBJ2-1,TRBV3-1,CASSQGLAGANEQFF,TGTGCCAGCAGCCAAGGACTAGCGGGAGCCAATGAGCAGTTCTTC
many,NA,TRBJ2-7,TRBV12-3/TRBV12-4,CASTSDGETQYF,TGTGCCAGCACCTCGGACGGAGAGACGCAGTACTTC
many,NA,TRBJ1-5,TRBV20-1,CSARDGSGNQPQHF,TGCAGTGCTAGAGATGGATCTGGAAATCAGCCCCAGCATTTT
many,NA,TRBJ2-3,TRBV7-3,CASRYDPTDTQYF,TGTGCCAGCAGATACGACCCCACAGATACGCAGTATTTT
many,TRBD2,TRBJ2-1,TRBV7-2,CASIHSGGPYNEQFF,TGTGCCAGCATCCATTCGGGGGGTCCCTACAATGAGCAGTTCTTC
NA,NA,TRBJ2-7,TRBV15,CATSPRRVSYEQYF,TGTGCCACCAGCCCACGGCGGGTCTCCTACGAGCAGTACTTC
many,TRBD2,TRBJ2-2,TRBV29-1,CSDRLAGGTGELFF,TGCAGCGACCGACTAGCGGGAGGCACCGGGGAGCTGTTTTTT